This T cell receptor beta chain came from a study of cytomegalovirus exposure and HLA in healthy donors. The CDR3 extends over 11 amino acids. The ends were cut back, 6 bases at V and 4 bases at J, with 9 bases in the middle. Germline V CDR1 and CDR2: DFQATT, SNEGSKA (reference sequence). The protocol was immunoSEQ multiplex PCR, while the TCRdb copy is restricted to in-frame clones and leaves out a portion. Here the sample spans some 150,000 clones, 86% being singletons. The sequenced sample consisted of PBMCs. The chain carries TRBV20-1 and TRBJ1-2; D gene ambiguous. The source of this sequence is a man younger than 30 in good health and CMV-seropositive. CDR3 DNA: TGCAGTGCACCCCGGGTCTATGGCTACACCTTC. It specifies CSAPRVYGYTF.